This record concerns one TCR beta chain sequence. The antigen is not known. In the PCR, 60 Vbeta and 13 Jbeta primers were used. Data came from immunoSEQ multiplex PCR; TCRdb stores just in-frame clones and leaves some out. The repertoire has roughly 160,000 clones, roughly 85% of them found once; the top ten carry around 1.3%. The data stem from a study of cytomegalovirus exposure and HLA in healthy donors. The wider study: A previous analysis identified approximately 120 million unique TCR beta sequences derived from about 180 million T cells. Notes on the study in general: Excluded were some V segments that proved indistinguishable, including TRBV6-2 and TRBV6-3.

The CDR3 is made up of 16 amino acids. Germline CDR1 is PRHDT and CDR2 is FYEKMQ (reference sequence). Trimming stripped 4 bases from V and 1 base from J, with 17 bases between. This sequence was found in a woman aged 50 to 65 in good health and CMV-seronegative. The chain couples TRBV13 to TRBJ2-7; maybe TRBD2 (6 bases). Sequencing input: PBMCs. This chain's CDR3 is CASSSYIADKSYEQYF. The CDR3 bases are TGTGCCAGCAGCTCCTATATAGCGGATAAATCCTACGAGCAGTACTTC.